What follows are 17 T cell receptor beta chains derived from one specimen sequenced in a study of cytomegalovirus exposure and HLA in healthy donors. With 60 Vbeta and 13 Jbeta primers, the PCR was carried out. The method was immunoSEQ multiplex PCR; TCRdb's version includes in-frame clones alone and lacks a portion of them. In the table there are roughly 100,000 clones, around 9.1% of which are singletons. Sequenced material: PBMCs. These receptors came from a middle-aged man in good health and CMV-seropositive.

This sequence joins TRBV6-1 and TRBJ2-7; TRBD2 matches 11 bases. V gave up 7 bases and J gave up 6 bases; unmatched junction bases: 8. The germline gives CDR1 MNHNS, CDR2 SASEGT. The CDR3 sequence is 14 residues long. The CDR3 reads CASTKTSGIPEQYF. For the CDR3, the DNA is TGTGCCAGCACCAAGACTAGCGGGATTCCCGAGCAGTACTTC.

This chain uses TRBV4-3 with TRBJ2-2; D gene uncertain. Germline V lookup: CDR1 LGHNA, CDR2 YSLEER. Trimming left V 5 bases short and J 4 bases short, with 11 bases between. The CDR3 length is 14 residues. The CDR3 loop reads CASSTGSGTGELFF. CDR3 in DNA: TGCGCCAGCAGCACCGGGTCTGGCACCGGGGAGCTGTTTTTT.

The rearrangement links TRBV27 to TRBJ2-7; 11 bases align to TRBD1. With 5 bases clipped from V and 1 base from J, the junction kept 7 bases outside the gene matches. Per the germline V gene, CDR1 is MNHEY and CDR2 is SMNVEV (reference sequence). The CDR3 runs to 16 residues. The CDR3 is CASSPLGTGGSYEQYF. The CDR3 bases are TGTGCCAGCAGTCCCCTTGGGACAGGGGGGTCCTACGAGCAGTACTTC.

This clone has more than one count but fewer than ten. The chain combines TRBV27 with TRBJ2-3; 7 bases are a match to TRBD2. The CDR3 has 15 residues. The germline gives CDR1 MNHEY, CDR2 SMNVEV (reference sequence). V lost 6 bases and J lost 2; bases outside the gene matches: 8. The CDR3 DNA follows: TGTGCCAGCAGGCCACAAGCGGGACCCACAGATACGCAGTATTTT. This translates into CASRPQAGPTDTQYF.

The table lists this clone with a few counts. The rearrangement joins TRBV11-3 to TRBJ2-7; D not resolved. V lost 5 bases and J 0 bases, leaving 8 bases between the germline ends. Germline CDR1 and CDR2: SGHNT and YENEEA. The CDR3 runs 13 residues. CDR3 DNA: TGTGCCAGCAGCGTCCCCAACTCCTACGAGCAGTACTTC. It translates to CASSVPNSYEQYF.

This clone was seen a handful of times. V usage is TRBV18 and J usage is TRBJ1-4; 7 nucleotides line up with TRBD1. The CDR3 runs 14 residues. CDR1 KGHSH and CDR2 LQKENI come from the germline V gene. V shed 3 bases, J shed 4 bases, and the junction held 2 bases outside the gene matches. The CDR3 sequence: CASSPRDSNEKLFF. The CDR3 DNA reads TGTGCCAGCTCACCCCGGGACAGTAATGAAAAACTGTTTTTT.

This clone showed up just a few times. The chain uses TRBV7-9 and TRBJ2-6, with 7 nucleotides matching TRBD1. After removal of 6 bases from V and 1 base from J, the junction contained 12 bases not matched to a gene. Germline CDR1 SEHNR, CDR2 FQNEAQ (reference sequence). This CDR3 has 18 residues. CDR3 sequence: CASSPPGQTVSGANVLTF. In DNA, the CDR3 is TGTGCCAGCAGTCCTCCGGGACAGACCGTATCTGGGGCCAACGTCCTGACTTTC. Filled out from reference TRBV7-9 and TRBJ2-6, the complete variable domain reads DTGVSQNPRHKITKRGQNVTFRCDPISEHNRLYWYRQTLGQGPEFLTYFQNEAQLEKSRLLSDRFSAERPKGSFSTLEIQRTEQGDSAMYLCASSPPGQTVSGANVLTFGAGSRLTVL.

This clone was recorded at least ten times. As DNA, the CDR3 is TGTGCCAGCAGTGAGAAACTAGCGGGAGCCGGCGAGCAGTACTTC. This sequence encodes CASSEKLAGAGEQYF. This chain connects TRBV2 to TRBJ2-7; 11 bases are shared with TRBD2. Germline CDR1 and CDR2: SNHLY and FYNNEI. There are 15 residues in the CDR3. Trimming cost V 3 bases and J 6 bases; bases outside gene matches: 7.

This clone was counted between two and nine times. This chain uses TRBV5-1 with TRBJ1-1; TRBD1 might be the D (5 bases). Trimming took off 4 bases at V and 7 bases at J, with 14 bases between the two ends. This CDR3 is built from 13 residues. Looked up from germline, CDR1 is SGHRS and CDR2 is YFSETQ. CDR3 nucleotides: TGCGCCAGCAGCGATGACAGCTTAGTTGAAGCTTTCTTT. Translating gives CASSDDSLVEAFF.

The table lists this clone with a few counts. V gene TRBV2 combines with J gene TRBJ2-7, with 9 bases aligning to TRBD1. The CDR3 runs to 15 residues. V shed 5 bases and J 3 bases; nucleotides not matched to a gene: 8. Germline CDR1 reads SNHLY; CDR2 reads FYNNEI. CDR3 in amino acids: CASSYDRGGIYEQYF. In DNA, the CDR3 is TGTGCCAGCAGTTATGACAGGGGGGGGATCTACGAGCAGTACTTC.

Only a few counts were recorded for this clone. V is TRBV29-1 and J is TRBJ1-1; 7 bases are a match to TRBD1. The CDR3 runs 12 residues. J gave up 4 bases and V 7 bases, and 6 bases lay outside the gene matches. Germline lookup yields CDR1 SQVTM and CDR2 ANQGSEA. The CDR3 coding sequence is TGCAGCGCCAGGGACAGCGTCACTGAAGCTTTCTTT. Its translation: CSARDSVTEAFF.

This clone was counted many times. V usage is TRBV7-2 and J usage is TRBJ2-7; 14 bases line up with TRBD2. The germline gives CDR1 SGHTA, CDR2 FQGNSA. Trimming cost V 5 bases and J 0 bases; bases outside gene matches: 3. This CDR3 contains 16 residues. The CDR3 sequence: CASSGLAGGGSYEQYF. Written as DNA, the CDR3 is TGTGCCAGCAGCGGACTAGCGGGAGGAGGCTCCTACGAGCAGTACTTC.

In its sample, this clone was seen a few times. This rearrangement joins TRBV7-2 to TRBJ2-1; no reliable D call. Trimming took 5 bases from V and 2 from J, leaving 7 bases between them. Germline CDR1 SGHTA, CDR2 FQGNSA. The CDR3 has 13 amino acids. CDR3 nucleotide sequence: TGTGCCAGCAGCACGAGTCCCTACAATGAGCAGTTCTTC. It codes for CASSTSPYNEQFF.

There are a few counts of this clone. The chain uses TRBV6-5 and TRBJ2-7, with D possibly being TRBD2 (5 bases). V was clipped by 3 bases and J by 2 bases, with 14 bases between them. The CDR3 has 15 residues. From germline, CDR1 is MNHEY and CDR2 SVGAGI. As DNA, the CDR3 is TGTGCCAGCAGTTATAGGGTAGCGAAGCCCTACGAGCAGTACTTC. It encodes CASSYRVAKPYEQYF.

This clone was observed a handful of times. This sequence joins TRBV7-2 and TRBJ1-5; tentatively, D is TRBD1 (5 bases). The CDR3 is 15 residues long. The ends were cut back, 4 bases at V and 3 bases at J, with 13 bases in the middle. From germline, CDR1 is SGHTA and CDR2 FQGNSA. This CDR3 is CASSYKGGDNQPQHF. CDR3 DNA: TGTGCCAGCAGCTATAAGGGAGGGGACAATCAGCCCCAGCATTTT.

V and J are TRBV19 and TRBJ2-7; a weak D match, TRBD2 (6 bases). The germline gives CDR1 LNHDA, CDR2 SQIVND (reference sequence). The CDR3 loop spans 13 amino acids. With 4 bases removed from V and 7 bases from J, the gap between germline ends came to 14 bases. The DNA for the CDR3 is TGTGCCAGTAGTACCGGGAGAGCAGGAGAGCAGTACTTC. It is translated as CASSTGRAGEQYF.

This chain links TRBV6-5 with TRBJ2-4; D might be TRBD2 (6 bases). Germline V lookup: CDR1 MNHEY, CDR2 SVGAGI. The CDR3 is 13 amino acids. The V gene lost 8 bases and the J gene lost 5 bases, with 13 bases spanning the gap. CDR3 amino acids: CASQTAGQNIQYF. The CDR3 coding sequence is TGTGCCAGCCAAACGGCGGGGCAAAACATTCAGTACTTC.